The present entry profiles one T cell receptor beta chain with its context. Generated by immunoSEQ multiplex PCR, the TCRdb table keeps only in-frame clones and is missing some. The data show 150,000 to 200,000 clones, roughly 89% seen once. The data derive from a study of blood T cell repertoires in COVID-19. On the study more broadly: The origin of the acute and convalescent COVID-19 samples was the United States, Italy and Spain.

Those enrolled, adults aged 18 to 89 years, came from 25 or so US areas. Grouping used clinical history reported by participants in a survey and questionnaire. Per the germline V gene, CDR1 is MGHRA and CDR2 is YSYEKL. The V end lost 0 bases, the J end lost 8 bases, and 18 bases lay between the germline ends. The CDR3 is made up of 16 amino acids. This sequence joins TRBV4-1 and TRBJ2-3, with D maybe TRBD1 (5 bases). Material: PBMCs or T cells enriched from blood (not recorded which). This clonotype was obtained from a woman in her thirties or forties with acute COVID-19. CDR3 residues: CASSQESGVGVGTQYF. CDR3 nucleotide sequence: TGCGCCAGCAGCCAAGAAAGTGGGGTAGGGGTTGGTACGCAGTATTTT.